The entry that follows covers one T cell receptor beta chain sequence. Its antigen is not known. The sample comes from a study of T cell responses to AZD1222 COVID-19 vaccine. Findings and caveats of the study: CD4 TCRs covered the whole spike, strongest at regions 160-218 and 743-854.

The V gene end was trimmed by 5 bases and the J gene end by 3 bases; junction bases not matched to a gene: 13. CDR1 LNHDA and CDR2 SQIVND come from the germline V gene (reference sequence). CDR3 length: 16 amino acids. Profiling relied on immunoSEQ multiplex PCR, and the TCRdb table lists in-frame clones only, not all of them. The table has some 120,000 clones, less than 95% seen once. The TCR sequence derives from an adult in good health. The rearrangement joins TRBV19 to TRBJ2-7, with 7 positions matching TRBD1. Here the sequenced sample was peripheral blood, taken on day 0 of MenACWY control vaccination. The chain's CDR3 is CASSLLETGNLYEQYF. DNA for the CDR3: TGTGCCAGTAGTTTGTTGGAGACAGGGAATCTCTACGAGCAGTACTTC.